The 14 T cell receptor beta chains below all came from one sample that was sequenced in a study of blood T cell repertoires in COVID-19. Using immunoSEQ multiplex PCR, the repertoire was profiled, and TCRdb retains in-frame clones only, with some absent. The sample has 200,000 to 250,000 clones; under 85% are singletons. Material for sequencing was peripheral blood. All receptors derive from a woman aged 25 to 45 with COVID-19, enrolled during active disease.

The V and J genes are TRBV27 and TRBJ2-1; 9 positions agree with TRBD2. The CDR3 loop spans 16 amino acids. The trim removed 6 bases at V and 5 bases at J, leaving 11 bases unmatched. Germline V gene data show CDR1 as MNHEY and CDR2 as SMNVEV (reference sequence). CDR3 nucleotide sequence: TGTGCCAGCAGGACCAGAACTAGCGGGCCAAACAATGAGCAGTTCTTC. Translated, it gives CASRTRTSGPNNEQFF.

The chain links TRBV27 to TRBJ2-5; D may be TRBD1 (5 bases). The V end lost 6 bases, the J end lost 4 bases, and 18 bases lay between the germline ends. Germline CDR1 reads MNHEY; CDR2 reads SMNVEV (reference sequence). The CDR3 extends over 15 amino acids. This CDR3 reads CASSPGLGGPETQYF. CDR3 DNA: TGTGCCAGCAGCCCAGGGCTGGGCGGCCCAGAGACCCAGTACTTC.

V gene TRBV5-1 combines with J gene TRBJ2-7, with 9 nucleotides matching TRBD1. V lost 0 bases and J lost 0; bases outside the gene matches: 4. The CDR3 has 16 residues. Germline V gene lookup returns CDR1 SGHRS and CDR2 YFSETQ. The CDR3 loop reads CASSLGGTGNSYEQYF. CDR3 DNA: TGCGCCAGCAGCTTGGGTGGGACAGGGAACTCCTACGAGCAGTACTTC.

This chain links TRBV18 with TRBJ1-1; no firm D call. Germline V CDR1 and CDR2: KGHSH, LQKENI. The CDR3 runs 13 residues. V shed 6 bases and J shed 0 bases, with 8 bases lying between them. CDR3 bases: TGTGCCAGCTCCCCGGACTTGAACACTGAAGCTTTCTTT. Amino acids: CASSPDLNTEAFF.

The genes are TRBV19 and TRBJ1-1, with 9 positions matching TRBD1. Germline V CDR1 and CDR2: LNHDA, SQIVND (reference sequence). The trim removed 1 base at V and 6 bases at J, leaving 3 bases unmatched. This CDR3 is built from 14 residues. The CDR3 here is CASSIGDREAEAFF. The CDR3 DNA follows: TGTGCCAGTAGTATAGGGGACAGGGAGGCTGAAGCTTTCTTT.

The chain employs TRBV2 and TRBJ2-3; 8 bases are shared with TRBD2. Germline-derived CDR1 and CDR2 are SNHLY and FYNNEI. The CDR3 runs 16 residues. V gave up 4 bases and J gave up 3 bases; unmatched junction bases: 9. The CDR3 region has the DNA TGTGCCAGCAGTGCAAGCGGGGGTTGGGGAACAGATACGCAGTATTTT. Translating it yields CASSASGGWGTDTQYF.

This sequence joins TRBV7-3 and TRBJ1-2, with 8 nucleotides matching TRBD1. Germline loops: CDR1 SGHTA, CDR2 FQGTGA. The CDR3 contains 13 residues. The V segment lost 5 bases and the J segment 8 bases; nucleotides outside the gene matches: 7. The CDR3: CASSPGTGRGYTF. The CDR3 nucleotides are TGTGCCAGCAGCCCCGGGACAGGACGAGGCTACACCTTC.

The chain carries TRBV24-1 and TRBJ1-5; TRBD1 matches 7 bases. Germline CDR1 KGHDR, CDR2 SFDVKD. This CDR3 has 17 amino acids. V was clipped by 4 bases and J by 3 bases; unmatched bases: 11. For the CDR3, the DNA is TGTGCCACCAGTGACCGCAGACAGGGCTTGGTCAATCAGCCCCAGCATTTT. Protein: CATSDRRQGLVNQPQHF.

The gene calls are TRBV28 and TRBJ1-5; the D gene is possibly TRBD1 (5 bases). V was trimmed by 6 bases and J by 1 base, leaving 10 bases between them. Germline V lookup: CDR1 MDHEN, CDR2 SYDVKM. This CDR3 region has 14 residues. The CDR3 bases are TGTGCCAGCAGCGTAGGACAAAGCAATCAGCCCCAGCATTTT. Amino acids: CASSVGQSNQPQHF.

The rearrangement uses TRBV7-9 and TRBJ1-1; 9 nucleotides match TRBD1. Germline V gives CDR1 SEHNR, CDR2 FQNEAQ (reference sequence). The V segment lost 0 bases and the J segment 5 bases; nucleotides outside the gene matches: 10. The CDR3 is 17 residues long. This CDR3 is CASSLAYRDREATEAFF. CDR3 nucleotide sequence: TGTGCCAGCAGCTTAGCCTATCGGGACAGGGAGGCGACTGAAGCTTTCTTT.

The V call is TRBV11-2, the J call TRBJ1-2; maybe TRBD1 (6 bases). V was cut by 5 bases and J by 2 bases, with 9 bases left in between. Germline V gene sequence: CDR1 SGHAT, CDR2 FQNNGV. The CDR3 sequence is 13 residues long. DNA of the CDR3: TGTGCCAGCAGCCCCGACAGGAACTATGGCTACACCTTC. As protein: CASSPDRNYGYTF.

This chain uses TRBV5-1 with TRBJ1-6; 7 nucleotides agree with TRBD1. V trimming: 5 bases; J trimming: 2 bases; junction bases outside the gene matches: 7. The CDR3 totals 16 residues. The germline V gene has CDR1 SGHRS and CDR2 YFSETQ. The CDR3 sequence: CASRLTRGAYNSPLHF. DNA for the CDR3: TGCGCCAGCAGACTGACCAGGGGGGCCTATAATTCACCCCTCCACTTT.

Written as DNA, the CDR3 is TGTGCCAGCAGCTTATCTTTACCGCCCCCCGGGACAGGGAGCTATGGCTACACCTTC. Translation: CASSLSLPPPGTGSYGYTF. This chain joins TRBV11-2 and TRBJ1-2; 9 bases are shared with TRBD1. The CDR3 covers 19 residues. CDR1 and CDR2 (germline): SGHAT, FQNNGV. V shed 2 bases, J shed 4 bases, and the junction held 17 bases outside the gene matches.

This chain joins TRBV2 and TRBJ1-2; no firm D call. CDR1 and CDR2 from the germline V gene are SNHLY and FYNNEI. The V gene lost 6 bases and the J gene lost 8 bases, with 7 bases spanning the gap. The CDR3 length is 10 residues. CDR3 DNA sequence: TGTGCCAGCAGATTCGAGGGCTACACCTTC. This translates into CASRFEGYTF. Together with reference TRBV2 and TRBJ1-2, the CDR3 gives the full variable domain: EPEVTQTPSHQVTQMGQEVILRCVPISNHLYFYWYRQILGQKVEFLVSFYNNEISEKSEIFDDQFSVERPDGSNFTLKIRSTKLEDSAMYFCASRFEGYTFGSGTRLTVV.